This entry lists 15 T cell receptor beta chains sequenced from one sample in a study of Ad26.COV2.S vaccination and SARS-CoV-2 variants (dated by TCRdb to about 2021). The library was obtained by the immunoSEQ multiplex PCR assay. TCRdb's version of the immuneACCESS table is confined to in-frame rearrangements and falls short of the full clone set. An unresolved V gene accounts for under half of the shortfall where checked; the remainder is of unknown origin. In all, the sample holds under 300,000 clones, and around 85% of those were seen once. Roughly 3% of the sample is in the top ten clones. The sample's treatment or condition, from its label and the paper: around 19 received Ad26.COV2.S at low or high dose, single or two shots; about five received placebo; per-sample allocation not given. Repertoires of vaccine and placebo recipients were sequenced from samples collected on day 63 after the first injection.

Sequences were derived from peripheral blood, sampled in a trial of Ad26.COV2.S vaccine versus placebo. The receptors derive from a person aged 18 to 59 who received the Ad26.COV2.S COVID-19 vaccine or a placebo.

On this clone itself: This sample includes further DNA sequences coding for the same CDR3. J is TRBJ2-2 and V is TRBV18; D possibly matches TRBD1 or TRBD2 (5 bases each). Trimming stripped 3 bases from V and 5 bases from J, with 7 bases between. The germline V gene has CDR1 KGHSH and CDR2 LQKENI. The CDR3 spans 13 residues. CDR3 DNA: TGTGCCAGCTCACCGGGGGTAACCGGGGAGCTGTTTTTT. Its protein is CASSPGVTGELFF.

The chain uses TRBV10-3 and TRBJ2-5; perhaps D is TRBD1 or TRBD2 (6 bases each). Germline CDR1 reads ENHRY; CDR2 reads SYGVKD. The CDR3 covers 13 residues. Trimming removed 9 bases from V and 5 bases from J, with 16 bases in between. The CDR3 DNA follows: TGTGCCATTGGGGGGCCCAAAGGGGAGACCCAGTACTTC. This gives the protein CAIGGPKGETQYF.

The chain joins TRBV4-1 to TRBJ1-1; possibly TRBD1 for D (6 bases). CDR1 and CDR2 (germline): MGHRA, YSYEKL. The CDR3 spans 15 residues. Trimming removed 0 bases from V and 4 bases from J, with 12 bases in between. CDR3 sequence: CASSQDNRDGTEAFF. CDR3 bases: TGCGCCAGCAGCCAAGATAACAGGGATGGCACTGAAGCTTTCTTT.

The chain is built from TRBV6-4 and TRBJ1-2; D may be TRBD1 (5 bases). CDR1 is MRHNA, CDR2 SNTAGT, per germline. Trimming pared 5 bases from V and 2 bases from J, leaving 6 bases between. CDR3 length: 12 residues. CDR3 nucleotide sequence: TGTGCCAGCAGTTCAGGGAACTATGGCTACACCTTC. Translation: CASSSGNYGYTF.

The CDR3 DNA follows: TGTGCCAGCAGACAAGGGCCAGATACGCAGTATTTT. Translated, it gives CASRQGPDTQYF. The rearrangement uses TRBV7-9 and TRBJ2-3, with unresolved D. The CDR3 spans 12 residues. CDR1 and CDR2 (germline): SEHNR, FQNEAQ (reference sequence). The ends were cut back, 6 bases at V and 4 bases at J, with 8 bases in the middle.

The chain couples TRBV7-9 to TRBJ2-7; D gene ambiguous. The CDR3 has 11 residues. V lost 5 bases to trimming and J lost 0 bases, with 2 bases between them. Germline V lookup: CDR1 SEHNR, CDR2 FQNEAQ (reference sequence). CDR3 in DNA: TGTGCCAGCAGCCGCTCCTACGAGCAGTACGTC. Translating it yields CASSRSYEQYV.

The chain carries TRBV19 and TRBJ1-5, with 7 positions matching TRBD1. Germline V gene sequence: CDR1 LNHDA, CDR2 SQIVND (reference sequence). V lost 3 bases to trimming and J lost 6 bases; unmatched junction nucleotides: 11. This CDR3 contains 16 residues. CDR3 sequence: CASSISPGWDSQPQHF. The CDR3 bases are TGTGCCAGTAGTATTTCCCCCGGATGGGACAGTCAGCCCCAGCATTTT. Filled out from reference TRBV19 and TRBJ1-5, the complete variable domain reads DGGITQSPKYLFRKEGQNVTLSCEQNLNHDAMYWYRQDPGQGLRLIYYSQIVNDFQKGDIAEGYSVSREKKESFPLTVTSAQKNPTAFYLCASSISPGWDSQPQHFGDGTRLSIL.

The chain links TRBV4-3 to TRBJ1-3; D is unresolved. Trimming took 0 bases from V and 0 from J, leaving 9 bases between them. This CDR3 comprises 16 residues. CDR1 and CDR2 (germline): LGHNA, YSLEER. The CDR3 is CASSQDRVNSGNTIYF. The CDR3 bases are TGCGCCAGCAGCCAAGATAGGGTCAACTCTGGAAACACCATATATTTT.

CDR3: CASIVVQYV. For the CDR3, the DNA is TGTGCCAGCATCGTCGTGCAGTACGTC. The genes are TRBV25-1 and TRBJ2-7; D not certain. CDR3 size: 9 residues. Germline V gene data show CDR1 as MGHDK and CDR2 as SYGVNS. V was pared by 7 bases and J by 9 bases, with 7 bases between.

The chain links TRBV18 to TRBJ1-1; a weak D match, TRBD1 (6 bases). The ends were cut back, 3 bases at V and 1 base at J, with 15 bases in the middle. CDR1 KGHSH and CDR2 LQKENI come from the germline V gene. This CDR3 has 16 amino acids. CDR3 in DNA: TGTGCCAGCTCACCGCGCCGGACAGCTGAGAACACTGAAGCTTTCTTT. Its protein product is CASSPRRTAENTEAFF.

The chain employs TRBV2 and TRBJ1-5; D gene unclear. In germline, CDR1 is SNHLY, CDR2 FYNNEI. The CDR3 length is 13 residues. Trimming took 5 bases from V and 8 from J, leaving 13 bases between them. The CDR3 bases are TGTGCCAGCAGTCCCTCGGGGTTGGAGCCCCAGCATTTT. Its translation is CASSPSGLEPQHF.

This clone came up once. The J gene is TRBJ2-7, the V gene TRBV6-2 or TRBV6-3; weak D call: TRBD2 (6 bases). The V gene lost 4 bases and the J gene lost 2 bases, with 15 bases spanning the gap. This CDR3 spans 15 amino acids. The V gene's germline CDR1 is MNHEY and CDR2 SVGEGT. CDR3 amino acids: CASSWAAEGPYEQYV. Here the CDR3 DNA reads TGTGCCAGCAGTTGGGCCGCGGAGGGCCCCTACGAGCAGTACGTC.

The chain has TRBV18 and TRBJ2-1; D is undetermined. With 6 bases removed from V and 6 bases from J, the gap between germline ends came to 12 bases. The CDR3 is 13 amino acids. CDR1 and CDR2 from the germline V gene are KGHSH and LQKENI. CDR3: CASSDEAANEQFF. CDR3 DNA sequence: TGTGCCAGCTCGGACGAGGCGGCCAATGAGCAGTTCTTC.

This clone turned up a few times. The chain employs TRBV7-2 and TRBJ1-6, with a possible D match to TRBD1 (5 bases). CDR1 is SGHTA, CDR2 FQGNSA, per germline. CDR3 length: 15 amino acids. V dropped 4 bases and J dropped 7 bases, with 14 bases sitting between them. The CDR3 loop is CASSYGDLPNSPLHF. The CDR3 DNA reads TGTGCCAGCAGCTACGGGGACTTGCCAAATTCACCCCTCCACTTT.

This rearrangement joins TRBV24-1 to TRBJ1-3; D gene ambiguous. V was cut by 5 bases and J by 8 bases, with 6 bases left in between. Germline CDR1 KGHDR, CDR2 SFDVKD. The CDR3 is 11 amino acids. CDR3 DNA sequence: TGTGCCACCAGTGGAGGCGACACCATATATTTT. Its protein is CATSGGDTIYF.